The entry that follows covers one T cell receptor beta chain sequence. Its antigen is still unknown. This sample is part of a study of shared clonotypes between healthy human individuals. The overall study: Per donor, CD8 memory used one plate, CD8 naive used two, CD4 memory used three and CD4 naive used three. Whole-study findings and limits: The study sampled only blood, and tissue repertoires likely differ. Generation probability values for non-shared clonotypes were lower than those for clonotypes shared by all four donors.

Cells designated naive CD8 were CD45RO-negative and were positively selected for CCR7, with terminally differentiated effector memory CD45RA+ cells excluded. Germline-derived CDR1 and CDR2 are SGHVS and FQNEAQ. V was clipped by 4 bases and J by 1 base; unmatched bases: 5. The CDR3 loop spans 16 amino acids. Only in-frame clones appear in the TCRdb table, and some are missing; sequencing was by immunoSEQ multiplex PCR. The repertoire holds about 2 million clones, with approximately 94% as singletons. The TCR comes from a man between 18 and 29 years old in good health. Material: naive CD8+ T cells sorted from blood. V usage is TRBV7-8 and J usage is TRBJ2-1; 9 positions match TRBD2. DNA of the CDR3: TGTGCCAGCAGCTGGGCTAGCGGGGCTTCCTACAATGAGCAGTTCTTC. Protein product: CASSWASGASYNEQFF.